The rows below give T cell receptor beta chains drawn from one sample of a study of blood T cell repertoires in COVID-19. The data were produced by immunoSEQ multiplex PCR, yet TCRdb's version contains in-frame clones alone and is incomplete. The table includes about 140,000 clones, roughly 84% detected once. Input material: PBMCs or T cells enriched from blood (not recorded which). The source of these receptors is a man between 70 and 80 years old who had been exposed to COVID-19. Both conserved end residues are trimmed from each CDR3.

cdr3_aa v_call
ASSSTGGLREQY TRBV5-4
ASSLRQGAQPQH TRBV5-6
ASSMTRANEKLF TRBV6-5
AISELTRPRSYEQY TRBV10-3
ASAHVAGESGDTQY TRBV6-4
ASSRKQGSPQH TRBV12-3/TRBV12-4
ASSPSAVYGYT TRBV6-2/TRBV6-3
ASSQDWPGGGQY TRBV7-2
ASSPGQYEQY TRBV12-3/TRBV12-4
ASSAQGAGYEQY TRBV5-1
SVGLGQGFNQPQH TRBV29-1
ASNLIGEATQY TRBV5-1
ASSLAQGAETQY TRBV7-9
ASSSAGQLRTDTQY TRBV7-9
ASSLSGGGADTQY TRBV7-2
ASSLSGTGNNQPQH TRBV3-1/TRBV3-2
ASSLDRNQPQH TRBV12-3/TRBV12-4
AWSRVPHLYGYT TRBV30
ASSPRGNWADTQY TRBV6-5
ASTAGQGAMRPQH TRBV28
ASTYLSGGRGDTQY TRBV7-2
ASSEERQGTGNTIY TRBV2
ASQLSGGGVSYEQY TRBV19
ASSYAGNRSPLH TRBV6-5
ASSLVGGRQGGYT TRBV5-4
AGDRGGETQY TRBV30
ASSYFGSGDAGETQY TRBV7-9
ASSPFLQH TRBV12-3/TRBV12-4
ASSYSAGVGVGPLH TRBV6-5
ASSPSIVYGYT TRBV18
ASIPKQGMGNQPQH TRBV5-8
ASSLQEAGYT TRBV7-2
ASNGGYRLISGANVLT TRBV2
ASSEQGNYEQY TRBV18
ASSSRLGETQY TRBV28
ASKLGQHNTEAF TRBV6-5
ASSLGPGDNEQF TRBV7-6
ASSSTSGGSSSYEQY TRBV7-2